Below are 26 T cell receptor beta chains sequenced from a single sample in a study of human T cells and chemical hapten exposure. Time point of the sample: patch test 3, about 24 weeks after DPC sensitization. Treatment denoted: therapeutic diphenylcyclopropenone sensitization with weekly scalp DPC. Each CDR3 protein gets one entry after TCRdb re-called the RACE reads with MiXCR. The sample includes approximately 86,000 distinct CDR3 sequences, roughly a tenth of them seen just once. This sample comprised whole blood, obtained in connection with sensitization to the hapten diphenylcyclopropenone (DPC). The receptors originated from a woman in her 30s with alopecia areata. Some clones in this sample may be carry-over from other donors' samples.

This clonotype was seen repeatedly, ten times or more. The chain joins TRBV2 to TRBJ2-1, with D maybe TRBD2 (5 bases). CDR3 size: 15 residues. Looked up from germline, CDR1 is SNHLY and CDR2 is FYNNEI. Trimming pared 8 bases from V and 0 bases from J, leaving 14 bases between. The chain's CDR3 is CASRKGGSSYNEQFF. The DNA for the CDR3 is TGTGCCAGCCGAAAAGGTGGGAGCTCCTACAATGAGCAGTTCTTC.

This clonotype was picked up many times. CDR3 loop: CASSHDTYEQYV. DNA of the CDR3: TGTGCCAGCAGCCATGACACTTACGAGCAGTACGTC. The chain joins TRBV7-9 to TRBJ2-7; D gene ambiguous. CDR3 size: 12 residues. From germline, CDR1 is SEHNR and CDR2 FQNEAQ (reference sequence). Trimming took 5 bases from V and 4 from J, leaving 9 bases between them.

This clonotype has ten or more counts. The chain is built from TRBV4-1 and TRBJ1-4; perhaps TRBD1 as D (6 bases). The CDR3 consists of 13 residues. Germline values: CDR1 MGHRA, CDR2 YSYEKL. The ends were cut back, 4 bases at V and 8 bases at J, with 11 bases in the middle. As DNA, the CDR3 is TGCGCCAGCAGCCGACTTCAGGGGGAAAAACTGTTTTTT. It is translated as CASSRLQGEKLFF.

The chain recombines TRBV6-5 with TRBJ1-1; 9 nucleotides agree with TRBD1. Trimming cost V 2 bases and J 4 bases; bases outside gene matches: 2. CDR3 size: 14 residues. From germline, CDR1 is MNHEY and CDR2 SVGAGI. The CDR3 reads CASSYDRGFTEAFF. CDR3 nucleotides: TGTGCCAGCAGTTACGACAGGGGGTTCACTGAAGCTTTCTTT.

This clonotype was recorded many times. The chain recombines TRBV2 with TRBJ1-5; 12 nucleotides line up with TRBD1. The V segment lost 6 bases and the J segment 2 bases; nucleotides outside the gene matches: 2. CDR3 length: 15 residues. Per germline, CDR1 SNHLY and CDR2 FYNNEI. CDR3 coding DNA: TGTGCCAGCAGGGGGACAGGGGGCGGCAATCAGCCCCAGCATTTT. Its protein product is CASRGTGGGNQPQHF.

The table lists this clonotype with many counts. The V call is TRBV25-1, the J call TRBJ2-3, with unresolved D. Germline lookup yields CDR1 MGHDK and CDR2 SYGVNS. V was shortened by 3 bases and J by 3 bases, with 10 bases between the two germline ends. CDR3 length: 14 amino acids. In DNA form, the CDR3 reads TGTGCCAGCAGTGACATGGACGGGACAGATACGCAGTATTTT. This encodes CASSDMDGTDTQYF.

Turning to this clonotype: Sequence at one end of the junction differs from germline and may be a read error. The chain has TRBV7-2 and TRBJ2-2; D is possibly TRBD2 (5 bases). The V gene's germline CDR1 is SGHTA and CDR2 FQGNSA. This CDR3 contains 14 residues. CDR3 DNA: TGTGCCAGCACCTTAACGGGGATGGGTGGGGAGCTGTTTTTT. It is translated as CASTLTGMGGELFF.

This rearrangement joins TRBV6-5 to TRBJ1-1; D may be TRBD1 (5 bases). The CDR3 spans 12 residues. CDR1 and CDR2 from the germline V gene are MNHEY and SVGAGI. The ends were cut back, 6 bases at V and 7 bases at J, with 12 bases in the middle. The DNA for the CDR3 is TGTGCCAGCAGCGCAGGGCCCCATGAAGCTTTCTTT. Protein sequence: CASSAGPHEAFF.

This clonotype was counted between two and nine times. The J gene is TRBJ1-1, the V gene TRBV9; D gene unclear. This CDR3 region has 14 residues. Germline V gene data show CDR1 as SGDLS and CDR2 as YYNGEE. The V gene lost 4 bases and the J gene lost 1 base, with 11 bases spanning the gap. Written as DNA, the CDR3 is TGTGCCAGCAGCCCCGACACAGAGAACACTGAAGCTTTCTTT. Amino acid sequence: CASSPDTENTEAFF.

This clonotype was recorded many times. V usage is TRBV2 and J usage is TRBJ2-5; D is perhaps TRBD1 or TRBD2 (6 bases each). This CDR3 comprises 13 residues. The germline gives CDR1 SNHLY, CDR2 FYNNEI. V was cut by 7 bases and J by 9 bases, with 18 bases left in between. CDR3 in DNA: TGTGCCAGCAACCGGGGGCCAGAACATTCCCAGTACTTC. Translation: CASNRGPEHSQYF.

This clonotype has at least ten counts. The chain has TRBV29-1 and TRBJ2-1; D unclear. This CDR3 has 15 amino acids. The V end was cut by 1 base, the J end by 3 bases, with 13 bases between. Germline assignment: CDR1 SQVTM and CDR2 ANQGSEA. CDR3 sequence (DNA): TGCAGCGTTGAAGGTGCGGCAGACTTCTACAATGAGCAGTTCTTC. Protein sequence: CSVEGAADFYNEQFF.

This clonotype has at least ten counts. The chain uses TRBV29-1 and TRBJ1-6, with a possible D match to TRBD1 (5 bases). Trimming removed 4 bases at V and 7 bases at J, with 11 bases between. Germline V gives CDR1 SQVTM, CDR2 ANQGSEA. This CDR3 has 13 amino acids. CDR3 in amino acids: CSVGEGWNSPLHF. CDR3 in DNA: TGCAGCGTTGGGGAGGGGTGGAATTCACCCCTCCACTTT.

This clonotype was seen ten or more times. The chain links TRBV10-3 to TRBJ2-3; TRBD2 agrees at 9 bases. The germline CDR1 and CDR2 sequences are ENHRY and SYGVKD. The length of the CDR3 is 16 residues. J gave up 4 bases and V 0 bases, and 5 bases lay outside the gene matches. CDR3 bases: TGTGCCATCAGTGAGTCGAACGGCGGGAGGGCAGATACGCAGTATTTT. This gives the protein CAISESNGGRADTQYF.

This clonotype has at least ten counts. This chain joins TRBV19 and TRBJ1-5, with 9 bases aligning to TRBD1. This CDR3 contains 13 residues. The V segment lost 6 bases and the J segment 5 bases; nucleotides outside the gene matches: 2. The germline CDR1 and CDR2 sequences are LNHDA and SQIVND (reference sequence). The CDR3 nucleotides read TGTGCCAGTAGGGGACAGGGTGATCAGCCCCAGCATTTT. It codes for CASRGQGDQPQHF.

This clonotype was seen repeatedly, ten times or more. Written as DNA, the CDR3 is TGTGCCAGCAAATGGGACAGGGGGCCCCAATCGCAAACCTTC. Protein product: CASKWDRGPQSQTF. The gene calls are TRBV28 and TRBJ1-2; TRBD1 matches at 12 bases. The CDR3 runs to 14 residues. V lost 7 bases to trimming and J lost 14 bases; unmatched junction nucleotides: 14. CDR1 and CDR2 from the germline V gene are MDHEN and SYDVKM.

This clonotype has a count of ten or more. The rearrangement joins TRBV6-2 or TRBV6-3 to TRBJ2-7; 9 bases are a match to TRBD1. Unmatched junction bases numbered 0, after V lost 2 bases and J lost 1 base. Germline assignment: CDR1 MNHEY and CDR2 SVGEGT. The CDR3 covers 14 residues. The CDR3: CASSYDRGSYEQYV. CDR3 nucleotides: TGTGCCAGCAGTTACGACAGGGGGTCCTACGAGCAGTACGTC.

This clonotype was recorded many times. V and J are TRBV18 and TRBJ2-3, with D unresolved. The germline gives CDR1 KGHSH, CDR2 LQKENI. The CDR3 length is 15 residues. The V gene lost 3 bases and the J gene lost 2 bases, with 12 bases spanning the gap. CDR3: CASSPSADLTDTQYF. CDR3 in DNA: TGTGCCAGCTCACCCTCCGCCGACCTCACAGATACGCAGTATTTT.

The sample holds many counts of this clonotype. This chain uses TRBV20-1 with TRBJ1-1; unclear D gene. Germline assignment: CDR1 DFQATT and CDR2 SNEGSKA (reference sequence). Trimming shortened V by 2 bases and J by 6 bases, and 1 base separated the two germline ends. This CDR3 spans 9 amino acids. CDR3 nucleotides: TGCAGTGCTAGACCTGAAGCTTTCTTT. Translated: CSARPEAFF.

The chain links TRBV7-8 to TRBJ2-2; 7 bases are shared with TRBD2. This CDR3 is 15 amino acids long. The germline CDR1 and CDR2 sequences are SGHVS and FQNEAQ. The V segment lost 1 base and the J segment 4 bases; nucleotides outside the gene matches: 3. The CDR3 DNA is TGTGCCAGCAGCTTAGGGCGGGGGAGCACCGGGGAGCTGTTTTTT. It translates to CASSLGRGSTGELFF.

This clonotype showed up many times. The V and J genes are TRBV29-1 and TRBJ1-1; maybe TRBD1 (5 bases). The V end was cut by 6 bases, the J end by 1 base, with 15 bases between. This CDR3 has 14 residues. Germline loops: CDR1 SQVTM, CDR2 ANQGSEA. The CDR3 spells CSVRALGGNTEAFF. CDR3 sequence (DNA): TGCAGCGTCCGAGCTCTTGGGGGGAACACTGAAGCTTTCTTT. Full variable domain (rest looked up from reference TRBV29-1 and TRBJ1-1): SAVISQKPSRDICQRGTSLTIQCQVDSQVTMMFWYRQQPGQSLTLIATANQGSEATYESGFVIDKFPISRPNLTFSTLTVSNMSPEDSSIYLCSVRALGGNTEAFFGQGTRLTVV.

The chain employs TRBV18 and TRBJ1-2; D not resolved. The length of the CDR3 is 16 residues. Per germline, CDR1 KGHSH and CDR2 LQKENI. The V end was cut by 6 bases, the J end by 0 bases, with 17 bases between. The CDR3 nucleotides are TGTGCCAGCTCCCAAAAGGGCGGTCCAGCTAACTATGGCTACACCTTC. Translating gives CASSQKGGPANYGYTF.

The chain recombines TRBV7-6 with TRBJ2-3; no reliable D call. With 2 bases removed from V and 6 bases from J, the gap between germline ends came to 9 bases. Looked up from germline, CDR1 is SGHVS and CDR2 is FNYEAQ. CDR3 length: 13 amino acids. CDR3 amino acids: CASSLTFGDTQYF. The DNA of the CDR3 is TGTGCCAGCAGCTTAACCTTTGGGGATACGCAGTATTTT.

In this sample, this clonotype turned up many times. V and J are TRBV7-2 and TRBJ2-1; a possible D gene is TRBD1 (6 bases). This CDR3 contains 15 residues. Looked up from germline, CDR1 is SGHTA and CDR2 is FQGNSA. Trimming removed 2 bases at V and 2 bases at J, with 10 bases between. The CDR3 spells CASSLSGQPYNEQFF. The DNA for the CDR3 is TGTGCCAGCAGCTTATCCGGACAGCCCTACAATGAGCAGTTCTTC.

The chain is built from TRBV28 and TRBJ2-1; TRBD1 aligns across 8 bases. Germline-derived CDR1 and CDR2 are MDHEN and SYDVKM. The trim removed 6 bases at V and 12 bases at J, leaving 16 bases unmatched. The CDR3 spans 15 residues. CDR3: CASSLAGIGQGRQFF. CDR3 in DNA: TGTGCCAGCAGCCTCGCGGGGATCGGACAGGGTAGGCAGTTCTTC.

This clonotype was observed a few times. At one of its ends the junction is not consistent with the germline gene, which may arise from a read error. This chain joins TRBV11-2 and TRBJ1-3; 7 nucleotides match TRBD1. This CDR3 is 15 amino acids long. Germline lookup yields CDR1 SGHAT and CDR2 FQNNGV. CDR3 nucleotide sequence: TGTGTCAGCAGTCTTGACAGGGTATCTGGAAACACCATATATTTT. Its protein is CVSSLDRVSGNTIYF.

This clonotype was detected ten times or more. V usage is TRBV10-3 and J usage is TRBJ1-5; no definite D call. Germline CDR1 is ENHRY and CDR2 is SYGVKD. The germline V and J ends were trimmed by 10 bases and 5 bases, with 15 bases remaining between them. This CDR3 contains 13 residues. The DNA for the CDR3 is TGTGCCACCACCCTTTCAGCGGATCAGCCCCAGCATTTT. It encodes CATTLSADQPQHF.